This T cell receptor beta chain originates from a study (dated by TCRdb to the mid-2010s). General notes on the study: The study examined whether tumor-infiltrating Tregs in breast cancer are drawn from blood Tregs or arise in situ by conversion from other CD4+ T cell subsets. Results the study describes overall, beyond this receptor: The TCR alpha and beta sequences of tumor-infiltrating Tregs showed the greatest overlap with tumor naive CD4+ T cells, followed by blood naive CD4+ T cells. Validation in the larger cohort was restricted to a single TCR beta V-J rearrangement rather than whole repertoires. The TCR gene usage of tumor memory CD4+ T cells clustered together with blood and lymph node memory CD4+ cells and with lymph node naive CD4+ cells.

Concerning this clonotype itself: The antigen this receptor binds is unknown. No base quality values were provided; no much bigger clone lies one nucleotide off.

The Miltenyi Naive CD4+ T Cell Isolation kit was used to purify naive CD4+ T cells, and Tregs were depleted with CD25 microbeads. Tregs, naive and memory CD4+ T cells from tumor, blood and ipsilateral draining lymph nodes of a handful of breast cancer patients underwent full-length TCR alpha and beta sequencing. Ficoll density gradient centrifugation was used to isolate mononuclear cells from lymph nodes or from 50 to 60 ml of peripheral blood. FACS confirmed that the sorted cell populations were more than 90% pure. Amplification of full-length TCR variable regions was done by 5' RACE PCR using constant-region reverse primers, and this step was followed by semi-nested PCR with Nested Universal Primer A. Using the ReliaPrep RNA Cell Miniprep System, total RNA was extracted, and the SMARTer RACE 5'/3' Kit was then used to reverse transcribe the RNA into 5'RACE-ready cDNA. An Illumina MiSeq was used to sequence the full-length TCR alpha and beta libraries, which had been barcoded with multiplex adaptors. The authors' pipeline ran thus. Sequencing data were pooled across the five patients for each of nine subset-tissue groups and compared by unsupervised clustering of TCR gene usage. The Morisita-Horn index, with shared sequences weighted by their contribution to each repertoire, was used to calculate repertoire similarity. TCRdb reworked the public reads: Q25 trimming with fastp, MiXCR clone assembly, productive beta chains retained. A single entry per CDR3 protein holds the most common genes and DNA from its merged rows. Clone size and V and J calls follow TCRdb, not the original study. This sample comprises about 50,000 distinct CDR3 sequences, 28% of them detected only once. The ten biggest clones cover approximately 2.3% of the sample.

The specimen sequenced was naive CD4+ T cells sorted from blood. The meaning of the sample's cell subset or site label: naive CD4+ T cells, CD4+CD45RA+CD25-. The clonotype comes from a female donor with breast cancer.

The bases are TGCGCCAGCAGAACACCGGGACAGGGGACCGGGGAGCTGTTTTTT. It is translated as CASRTPGQGTGELFF. The receptor chain draws on TRBV4-3 and TRBJ2-2, with 10 middle bases fitting TRBD1. V is cut back by 6 bases and J by 5 bases, with 6 bases in the junction unmatched. The CDR3 contains 15 residues, cysteine and phenylalanine counted. Left in the record is the CDR3 DNA by itself, 45 bases read in frame from the first base. CDR1 and CDR2 were assigned from the germline V gene as LGHNA and YSLEER.